This T cell receptor beta chain appears in the sequencing data of a study of T cells in Graves' hyperthyroidism and ophthalmopathy (dated by TCRdb to the late 2010s). Regarding the research as a whole: Peripheral blood samples were taken at the time of initial diagnosis, prior to any treatment. TCR V-J signatures able to tell the groups apart were searched for in a discovery cohort of 90 to 100 patients, of whom more than 40 had Graves' ophthalmopathy and 55 to 65 had stable Graves' hyperthyroidism. Prospective prediction of ophthalmopathy was tested in an independent validation cohort consisting of under 20 hyperthyroidism patients and 17 patients who later progressed to ophthalmopathy. The approximately 90 discovery patients were divided at random into training and test sets in a 7:3 ratio. In addition, the study compared T-cell repertoires in thyroid tissue and in blood from five to seven Graves' hyperthyroidism patients. Once sampling was done, hyperthyroidism patients were given methimazole at a starting dose of 30 mg daily, whereas ophthalmopathy patients were given high-dose intravenous methylprednisolone. The paper describes TCR Vbeta CDR3 sequencing of around 140 peripheral blood samples, made up of fewer than 50 ophthalmopathy patients, around 78 hyperthyroidism patients and roughly 17 progressor patients.

Beyond this particular receptor, the publication reports: Blood samples also contained most of the expanded thyroid clonotypes (frequency above 0.001), which suggests that blood repertoires may reflect thyroid immune responses. During validation, the model predicted progression to ophthalmopathy a median of roughly 7.1 months ahead of onset, with roughly 65% sensitivity and 72% to 80% specificity. Sample size was not statistically predetermined, and investigators were not blinded to group allocation. In cross-validation, a model built on a 13 V-J signature told ophthalmopathy apart from stable hyperthyroidism with 85% to 90% sensitivity and around 84% specificity, and in testing the same model reached 80%/75%.

V is pared back by 8 bases and J by 5 bases, with 5 bases lying between the germline termini. The CDR3 starts with the cysteine, ends with the phenylalanine, and has 10 residues. Here the CDR3 DNA is all that survives: 30 bases in frame from base 1. Looking up the germline V gene yields CDR1 KGHSH and CDR2 LQKENI. Amplification of TCR beta CDR3 regions was carried out from RNA transcripts. The first round of RT-PCR for the TCR CDR3 was performed with the HTBI primer set and the Qiagen OneStep RT-PCR kit. Libraries were constructed in a second round of multiplex PCR, after which size selection and purification were performed. Paired-end sequencing of the libraries was performed with 100 bp reads on an Illumina HiSeq2000. The authors' analysis ran thus. SOAPnuke was used to process the raw data, with reads discarded if the reads contained adapters or uncalled bases, had a mean Phred below 15, or lacked an exact constant-primer or identifier match. COPE v1.2.5 was used to merge high-quality paired reads, and clonotypes were defined as unique nucleotide sequences. MiTCR v1.1 was used to align clonotypes to the IMGT TRBV, TRBD and TRBJ reference segments. The analysis included only V-J combinations with a frequency above 0.0001, which together covered 99.2% of the repertoires. A TCS score was defined as the ratio between F50 (clonal expansion) and ExV (chaos), using BLOSUM62-based TCRdist between CDR3 peptides within each V-J. Welch's t-statistics and random forest reduced roughly 530 V-J features to roughly 13, which were used in a naive Bayes classifier (R e1071). TCRdb trimmed public reads at Q25 via fastp, called clones via MiXCR and kept in-frame beta chains. A single entry per CDR3 protein holds the most common genes and DNA from its merged rows. In this record, the V and J calls reflect TCRdb's handling and not the investigators' own analysis. In this sample the table shows 540,000 or so distinct CDR3 sequences, approximately 14% of which occur a single time. The ten largest clones represent around 7.5% of the sample.

Remarks on this clonotype: It has no known antigen specificity. A much more abundant neighbour one base away suggests this may be a read error.

Stable Graves' hyperthyroidism was defined as the absence of progression to ophthalmopathy over 18 months of follow-up. Hyperthyroidism patients were newly diagnosed, had a disease duration of under 2 months, and were aged 18 to 65 years. Any patient with an uncontrolled infection, another autoimmune disease, pregnancy or lactation was excluded. Diagnoses relied on clinical symptoms, serum thyroxine and TRAb, thyroid ultrasound and orbital computed tomography. PBMCs were separated from under 12 ml of fresh peripheral blood using Ficoll-Paque density gradient centrifugation. Total RNA was extracted with Trizol reagent, and quality was checked on an Agilent 2100 Bioanalyzer.

This receptor was obtained from a woman aged 25-40 years with Graves' hyperthyroidism. This receptor chain uses TRBV18 and TRBJ2-3, with no confident D gene call. Source material: blood. The DNA is TGTGCCAGCCCACAAGATACGCAGTATTTT. This sequence encodes CASPQDTQYF.